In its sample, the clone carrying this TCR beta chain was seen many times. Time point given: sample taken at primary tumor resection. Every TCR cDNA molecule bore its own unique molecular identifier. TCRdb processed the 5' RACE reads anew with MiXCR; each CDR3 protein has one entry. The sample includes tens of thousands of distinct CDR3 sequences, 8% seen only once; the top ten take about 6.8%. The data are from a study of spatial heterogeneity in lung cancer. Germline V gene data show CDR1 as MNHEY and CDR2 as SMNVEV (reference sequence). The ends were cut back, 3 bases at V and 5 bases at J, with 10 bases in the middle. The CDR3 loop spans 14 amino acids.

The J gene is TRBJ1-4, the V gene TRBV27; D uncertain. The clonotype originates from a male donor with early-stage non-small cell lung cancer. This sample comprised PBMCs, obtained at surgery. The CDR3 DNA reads TGTGCCAGCAGTTTTGCGGGCGGGAATGAAAAACTGTTTTTT. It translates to CASSFAGGNEKLFF.